This TCR beta chain was observed in a study of cytomegalovirus exposure and HLA in healthy donors. The donors formed part of the approximately 120-subject validation cohort, distinct from the approximately 670-subject first cohort. TCRdb's copy holds only in-frame clones and misses some; the assay was immunoSEQ multiplex PCR. In the table there are roughly 47,000 clones, more than 85% of which are singletons. This clone was detected only once. What it binds is unknown. General study findings and limits: A subsequent analysis found that TCR clusters from the first cohort also tended to co-occur in the 90 to 150 validation repertoires, with about 94% of cluster scores above 0. The investigators catalogued 150 to 200 TCR beta chains as cytomegalovirus-associated. Testing in vitro showed a few CMV-associated chains specific for CMV antigens.

The CDR3 extends over 16 amino acids. V shed 4 bases and J shed 2 bases, with 15 bases lying between them. Germline CDR1 and CDR2: MNHNY and SVGAGI (reference sequence). Material for sequencing was PBMCs. The source is a woman under 30 in good health and CMV-seronegative. V is TRBV6-6 and J is TRBJ1-5; possible D gene TRBD1, 6 bases. The CDR3 DNA reads as TGTGCCAGCAGTTCCAGCGCATCAGGGGGCAATCAGCCCCAGCATTTT. This translates into CASSSSASGGNQPQHF.